The 30 T cell receptor beta chains listed next were all sequenced from one sample in a study of technical replicates of blood from a handful of donors. Sequenced by immunoSEQ multiplex PCR; TCRdb stores in-frame clones only, minus some. In the table there are over 60,000 clones, 93% of which are singletons. The sample consisted of T cells isolated from PBMCs. The receptor source for this set is a human donor in good health.

This clone was seen only a few times. The V call is TRBV19, the J call TRBJ1-2, with 10 bases identical to TRBD1. V gave up 6 bases and J gave up 6 bases; unmatched junction bases: 7. The CDR3 covers 14 residues. Germline V gives CDR1 LNHDA, CDR2 SQIVND (reference sequence). The CDR3 sequence: CASSSRTGGDGYTF. In DNA form, the CDR3 reads TGTGCCAGTAGCTCTAGGACAGGGGGAGATGGCTACACCTTC.

The rearrangement joins TRBV6-4 to TRBJ1-1; a possible D gene is TRBD1 (6 bases). In germline, CDR1 is MRHNA, CDR2 SNTAGT. The CDR3 is 13 residues long. The V end lost 4 bases, the J end lost 3 bases, and 9 bases lay between the germline ends. The CDR3 DNA follows: TGTGCCAGCAGTGCACGGACAGACACTGAAGCTTTCTTT. It encodes CASSARTDTEAFF.

The CDR3 DNA follows: TGTGCCACCAGCAGACAGGGGAATCAGCCCCAGCATTTT. The encoded protein is CATSRQGNQPQHF. The rearrangement joins TRBV15 to TRBJ1-5; weak D call: TRBD1 (6 bases). The CDR3 runs 13 residues. CDR1 and CDR2 (germline): LNHNV, YYDKDF (reference sequence). Trimming took off 2 bases at V and 4 bases at J, with 6 bases between the two ends.

This clone was recorded only once. The V gene is TRBV2, the J gene TRBJ2-7, with 9 nucleotides matching TRBD1. Trimming cost V 6 bases and J 4 bases; bases outside gene matches: 7. The germline V gene has CDR1 SNHLY and CDR2 FYNNEI. The CDR3 is made up of 14 amino acids. In DNA, the CDR3 is TGTGCCAGCAGCTCCGACAGGGGGTGGTACGAGCAGTACTTC. Residues: CASSSDRGWYEQYF.

The chain uses TRBV5-1 and TRBJ2-3, with D possibly TRBD1 on 6 matching bases. Trimming shortened V by 0 bases and J by 1 base, and 12 bases separated the two germline ends. Germline values: CDR1 SGHRS, CDR2 YFSETQ. This CDR3 has 16 residues. The CDR3 bases are TGCGCCAGCAGCTTGGAAGGGGGAAGCGGCACAGATACGCAGTATTTT. It translates to CASSLEGGSGTDTQYF.

This sequence joins TRBV27 and TRBJ2-7, with a possible D match to TRBD2 (6 bases). CDR1 is MNHEY and CDR2 is SMNVEV in the germline V gene (reference sequence). The CDR3 contains 16 residues. The V end lost 10 bases, the J end lost 2 bases, and 24 bases lay between the germline ends. The CDR3 sequence: CATLATARTNPYEQYF. The CDR3 coding sequence is TGTGCCACACTCGCCACGGCCAGGACTAACCCCTACGAGCAGTACTTC.

The chain combines TRBV7-6 with TRBJ2-7; 14 bases agree with TRBD2. This CDR3 region has 19 residues. V shed 4 bases, J shed 4 bases, and the junction held 15 bases outside the gene matches. Germline lookup yields CDR1 SGHVS and CDR2 FNYEAQ. CDR3 protein: CASSSEQGLAGVLAYEQYF. The CDR3, as DNA: TGTGCCAGCAGCTCGGAACAGGGACTAGCGGGAGTTTTAGCTTACGAGCAGTACTTC.

This clone was recorded once. The gene calls are TRBV5-1 and TRBJ2-2; TRBD1 agrees at 9 bases. V lost 4 bases to trimming and J lost 3 bases; unmatched junction nucleotides: 4. This CDR3 has 15 residues. Germline CDR1 reads SGHRS; CDR2 reads YFSETQ. The CDR3 sequence is CASSPRDRDTGELFF. The CDR3 coding sequence is TGCGCCAGCAGCCCCCGGGACAGGGACACCGGGGAGCTGTTTTTT.

The chain links TRBV4-2 to TRBJ2-1; 12 positions match TRBD2. Unmatched junction bases numbered 0, after V lost 0 bases and J lost 6 bases. Germline loops: CDR1 LGHNA, CDR2 YNFKEQ. There are 15 residues in the CDR3. In DNA, the CDR3 is TGTGCCAGCAGCCAAGAGACTAGCGGGAGCAATGAGCAGTTCTTC. Protein product: CASSQETSGSNEQFF.

This chain connects TRBV28 to TRBJ2-3, with D possibly TRBD2 on 5 matching bases. The CDR3 contains 15 residues. Germline V lookup: CDR1 MDHEN, CDR2 SYDVKM. V lost 2 bases and J lost 2, with 11 bases in between. CDR3 sequence reads: CASSLNMEDTDTQYF. In nucleotides, the CDR3 is TGTGCCAGCAGTTTAAATATGGAGGACACAGATACGCAGTATTTT.

V is TRBV6-1 and J is TRBJ2-3; TRBD1 might be the D (5 bases). The V and J ends lost 3 bases and 5 bases respectively, with 9 bases between them. The CDR3 has 13 amino acids. The V gene's germline CDR1 is MNHNS and CDR2 SASEGT. DNA of the CDR3: TGTGCCAGCAGTGACCAAAGGGGAGATACGCAGTATTTT. It is translated as CASSDQRGDTQYF.

This clone was detected a few times. The chain couples TRBV6-1 to TRBJ2-1, with 11 bases lining up with TRBD2. This CDR3 is 17 amino acids long. V trimming: 3 bases; J trimming: 8 bases; junction bases outside the gene matches: 12. CDR1 is MNHNS and CDR2 is SASEGT in the germline V gene. In DNA, the CDR3 is TGTGCCAGCAGTGAGGCCGTAGCGGGGGGGCCGGGAGATGAGCAGTTCTTC. Protein sequence: CASSEAVAGGPGDEQFF.

V and J are TRBV30 and TRBJ1-5; TRBD1 matches at 7 bases. Germline V gene data show CDR1 as GTSNPN and CDR2 as SVGIG (reference sequence). After removal of 6 bases from V and 6 bases from J, the junction contained 5 bases not matched to a gene. The CDR3 length is 12 residues. Here the CDR3 reads CACDRVGQPQHF. CDR3 sequence (DNA): TGTGCCTGTGACAGGGTAGGTCAGCCCCAGCATTTT.

The chain carries TRBV5-4 and TRBJ2-3, with 9 positions matching TRBD2. Germline assignment: CDR1 SGHNT and CDR2 YYREEE (reference sequence). V lost 0 bases and J lost 2; bases outside the gene matches: 4. This CDR3 contains 16 residues. CDR3 sequence (DNA): TGTGCCAGCAGCTTGGACGGACTAGCGTTCACAGATACGCAGTATTTT. This codes for CASSLDGLAFTDTQYF.

The genes are TRBV28 and TRBJ1-3, with a weak D call TRBD1 (6 bases). In germline, CDR1 is MDHEN, CDR2 SYDVKM. The CDR3 covers 16 residues. V was trimmed by 5 bases and J by 4 bases, leaving 18 bases between them. The chain's CDR3 is CASSPPGEGWGNTIYF. The CDR3 bases are TGTGCCAGCAGTCCACCAGGGGAAGGATGGGGAAACACCATATATTTT. Together with reference TRBV28 and TRBJ1-3, the CDR3 gives the full variable domain: DVKVTQSSRYLVKRTGEKVFLECVQDMDHENMFWYRQDPGLGLRLIYFSYDVKMKEKGDIPEGYSVSREKKERFSLILESASTNQTSMYLCASSPPGEGWGNTIYFGEGSWLTVV.

The V gene is TRBV11-2, the J gene TRBJ1-2, with 7 bases aligning to TRBD1. V was pared by 1 base and J by 4 bases, with 12 bases of the junction left unmatched. The CDR3 sequence is 17 residues long. Germline loops: CDR1 SGHAT, CDR2 FQNNGV. The DNA for the CDR3 is TGTGCCAGCAGCTTAGTGGGACAGACTTCTTCTTTCTATGGCTACACCTTC. Its translation: CASSLVGQTSSFYGYTF.

This chain connects TRBV9 to TRBJ2-1; TRBD2 might be the D (6 bases). The germline V and J ends were trimmed by 3 bases and 1 base, with 11 bases remaining between them. Germline values: CDR1 SGDLS, CDR2 YYNGEE. The CDR3 loop spans 15 amino acids. The CDR3 region has the DNA TGTGCCAGCAGCGCTAGCGCCCGGTCCTACAATGAGCAGTTCTTC. Its protein is CASSASARSYNEQFF.

The count of this clone is one. The chain is built from TRBV5-1 and TRBJ2-3; D might be TRBD2 (6 bases). The V end lost 1 base, the J end lost 6 bases, and 15 bases lay between the germline ends. The CDR3 is 15 residues long. In germline, CDR1 is SGHRS, CDR2 YFSETQ. CDR3 region: CASSLSKGAGDTQYF. The CDR3 nucleotides are TGCGCCAGCAGCTTGTCGAAAGGGGCGGGGGATACGCAGTATTTT.

The genes are TRBV5-6 and TRBJ2-7, with TRBD1 matching 8 bases. From germline, CDR1 is SGHDT and CDR2 YYEEEE. CDR3 length: 16 residues. V was pared by 6 bases and J by 4 bases, with 15 bases of the junction left unmatched. The CDR3 region is CASTPPRTGMIYEQYF. For the CDR3, the DNA is TGTGCCAGCACCCCTCCCCGGACAGGGATGATATACGAGCAGTACTTC.

The chain carries TRBV28 and TRBJ2-5, with unresolved D. Germline CDR1 is MDHEN and CDR2 is SYDVKM. CDR3 length equals 15 residues. The ends were cut back, 6 bases at V and 6 bases at J, with 20 bases in the middle. The CDR3 spells CASSPQFRPTKTQYF. The CDR3 nucleotides are TGTGCCAGCAGCCCCCAATTTAGGCCAACTAAGACCCAGTACTTC. The variable domain in full, completed from reference TRBV28 and TRBJ2-5, reads DVKVTQSSRYLVKRTGEKVFLECVQDMDHENMFWYRQDPGLGLRLIYFSYDVKMKEKGDIPEGYSVSREKKERFSLILESASTNQTSMYLCASSPQFRPTKTQYFGPGTRLLVL.

The CDR3 bases are TGTGCCAGCAGCTTAGAAATCAGGACAGAGCTGTTTTTT. This sequence encodes CASSLEIRTELFF. The chain couples TRBV11-2 to TRBJ2-2; weak D call: TRBD1 (5 bases). This CDR3 has 13 amino acids. Germline assignment: CDR1 SGHAT and CDR2 FQNNGV. V was cut by 0 bases and J by 11 bases, with 10 bases left in between.

V and J are TRBV19 and TRBJ2-5, with D unclear. The CDR3 consists of 17 residues. Trimming pared 3 bases from V and 5 bases from J, leaving 22 bases between. In germline, CDR1 is LNHDA, CDR2 SQIVND (reference sequence). The CDR3 bases are TGTGCCAGTAGTATGGTCGGGTTTGGAGCAATCGGGGAGACCCAGTACTTC. Its translation: CASSMVGFGAIGETQYF.

The chain couples TRBV7-9 to TRBJ2-6, with a weak D call TRBD2 (6 bases). The V end lost 6 bases, the J end lost 0 bases, and 15 bases lay between the germline ends. The CDR3 spans 17 residues. The V gene's germline CDR1 is SEHNR and CDR2 FQNEAQ (reference sequence). This CDR3 reads CASRLEGYSSGANVLTF. The CDR3 DNA sequence: TGTGCCAGCAGGTTGGAGGGTTACTCCTCTGGGGCCAACGTCCTGACTTTC. The full variable domain, in which reference TRBV7-9 and TRBJ2-6 provide the parts outside the CDR3, is DTGVSQNPRHKITKRGQNVTFRCDPISEHNRLYWYRQTLGQGPEFLTYFQNEAQLEKSRLLSDRFSAERPKGSFSTLEIQRTEQGDSAMYLCASRLEGYSSGANVLTFGAGSRLTVL.

This sequence joins TRBV5-4 and TRBJ1-2; 8 nucleotides agree with TRBD1. Germline values: CDR1 SGHNT, CDR2 YYREEE (reference sequence). The CDR3 has 13 amino acids. The ends lost 4 bases at V and 5 bases at J; junction bases unmatched: 4. The CDR3 DNA is TGTGCCAGCAGCGATACAGGGGGGTATGGCTACACCTTC. Protein: CASSDTGGYGYTF. The whole variable domain, remainder taken from reference TRBV5-4 and TRBJ1-2, is ETGVTQSPTHLIKTRGQQVTLRCSSQSGHNTVSWYQQALGQGPQFIFQYYREEENGRGNFPPRFSGLQFPNYSSELNVNALELDDSALYLCASSDTGGYGYTFGSGTRLTVV.

This clone was seen only a few times. This rearrangement joins TRBV30 to TRBJ1-1; D might be TRBD1 (5 bases). This CDR3 spans 18 amino acids. Germline V gives CDR1 GTSNPN, CDR2 SVGIG (reference sequence). V lost 2 bases and J 1 base, leaving 23 bases between the germline ends. The DNA for the CDR3 is TGTGCCTGGAGTCCCCTGAGGGGAGGAAGAGGATGGAACACTGAAGCTTTCTTT. Its protein product is CAWSPLRGGRGWNTEAFF.

The chain links TRBV11-3 to TRBJ1-3; D may be TRBD1 (5 bases). V was cut by 3 bases and J by 0 bases, with 6 bases left in between. The CDR3 contains 14 residues. Germline values: CDR1 SGHNT, CDR2 YENEEA. The CDR3 region is CASSLGHSGNTIYF. CDR3 nucleotide sequence: TGTGCCAGCAGCTTGGGGCACTCTGGAAACACCATATATTTT.

V usage is TRBV5-1 and J usage is TRBJ2-1; TRBD2 matches 9 bases. The CDR3 is made up of 15 amino acids. In germline, CDR1 is SGHRS, CDR2 YFSETQ. J lost 5 bases, V lost 7 bases, and 10 bases had no gene match. CDR3 residues: CASQFAGGRDNEQFF. DNA for the CDR3: TGCGCCAGCCAATTCGCGGGAGGGCGGGACAATGAGCAGTTCTTC.

The chain recombines TRBV6-5 with TRBJ2-3, with TRBD1 matching over 8 bases. The CDR3 runs 15 residues. Germline loops: CDR1 MNHEY, CDR2 SVGAGI. V lost 2 bases and J lost 5; bases outside the gene matches: 6. CDR3 nucleotide sequence: TGTGCCAGCAGTTACATAGGACAGGGCGTAGATACGCAGTATTTT. Encoded protein: CASSYIGQGVDTQYF.

Only one count was recorded for this clone. J is TRBJ1-1 and V is TRBV18; no clear D gene. CDR3 length: 12 amino acids. Between the trimmed V and J ends, which lost 6 bases and 1 base, there was a span of 6 bases. The germline CDR1 and CDR2 sequences are KGHSH and LQKENI. Written as DNA, the CDR3 is TGTGCCAGCTCGGGAGGGAACACTGAAGCTTTCTTT. It is translated as CASSGGNTEAFF.

The chain is built from TRBV5-1 and TRBJ1-6; 8 bases line up with TRBD1. Germline V lookup: CDR1 SGHRS, CDR2 YFSETQ. The CDR3 has 15 amino acids. Losses at the gene ends were 2 bases for V and 5 bases for J; bases not matched to a gene: 3. CDR3 nucleotides: TGCGCCAGCAGCTTCGACAGGGGCCATAATTCACCCCTCCACTTT. Translation gives CASSFDRGHNSPLHF.